Following are 8 T cell receptor beta chains from one sample sequenced in a study of OX40 agonist ivuxolimab in advanced cancers. Repertoires were generated with immunoSEQ multiplex PCR, while TCRdb's copy carries only in-frame clones and drops some. This table holds 70,000 to 95,000 clones, about 90% found once. The source material was CD4+ or CD8+ T cells sorted from blood, sampled in a trial of the OX40 agonist ivuxolimab. The receptors shown here come from an adult with an advanced solid tumor such as melanoma, head and neck, liver or kidney cancer.

This chain uses TRBV6-5 with TRBJ1-1, with D possibly matching TRBD1 (6 bases). There are 13 residues in the CDR3. CDR1 and CDR2 from the germline V gene are MNHEY and SVGAGI. Trimming took off 5 bases at V and 7 bases at J, with 14 bases between the two ends. This CDR3 is CASSETGRVEAFF. The CDR3 bases are TGTGCCAGCAGTGAAACAGGGAGGGTTGAAGCTTTCTTT.

This chain uses TRBV9 with TRBJ2-2; possible D gene TRBD1, 6 bases. The CDR3 is 15 residues long. With 4 bases removed from V and 1 base from J, the gap between germline ends came to 11 bases. CDR1 is SGDLS and CDR2 is YYNGEE in the germline V gene. As DNA, the CDR3 is TGTGCCAGCAGCACTGGGGGCGGGAACACCGGGGAGCTGTTTTTT. The encoded protein is CASSTGGGNTGELFF. Looking up the rest from reference TRBV9 and TRBJ2-2 gives the full variable domain: DSGVTQTPKHLITATGQRVTLRCSPRSGDLSVYWYQQSLDQGLQFLIQYYNGEERAKGNILERFSAQQFPDLHSELNLSSLELGDSALYFCASSTGGGNTGELFFGEGSRLTVL.

The rearrangement links TRBV29-1 to TRBJ2-3; 10 bases are shared with TRBD2. V trimming: 5 bases; J trimming: 0 bases; junction bases outside the gene matches: 5. The germline CDR1 and CDR2 sequences are SQVTM and ANQGSEA. This CDR3 spans 15 amino acids. CDR3 DNA sequence: TGCAGCGTTCCTCTAGCGGGGGCCAGCACAGATACGCAGTATTTT. The encoded protein is CSVPLAGASTDTQYF.

J is TRBJ1-5 and V is TRBV14, with D possibly TRBD1 on 6 matching bases. Germline V gene data show CDR1 as SGHDN and CDR2 as FVKESK. The CDR3 runs 16 residues. Trimming removed 4 bases from V and 1 base from J, with 14 bases in between. The CDR3 here is CASSPGGSTSNQPQHF. The CDR3 DNA follows: TGTGCCAGCAGCCCGGGGGGCAGTACGAGCAATCAGCCCCAGCATTTT.

J is TRBJ2-5 and V is TRBV5-1; D may be TRBD1 (6 bases). V gave up 8 bases and J gave up 3 bases, with 17 bases separating them. CDR3 size: 14 residues. Germline-derived CDR1 and CDR2 are SGHRS and YFSETQ. The chain's CDR3 is CASYEGQPKETQYF. CDR3 nucleotide sequence: TGCGCCAGTTATGAAGGACAGCCCAAAGAGACCCAGTACTTC.

The V and J genes are TRBV19 and TRBJ1-4, with D perhaps TRBD1 (6 bases). Germline V gives CDR1 LNHDA, CDR2 SQIVND (reference sequence). CDR3 length equals 16 residues. V was shortened by 4 bases and J by 0 bases, with 12 bases between the two germline ends. CDR3 loop: CASSKGQTTTNEKLFF. CDR3 DNA: TGTGCCAGTAGTAAGGGACAAACAACAACTAATGAAAAACTGTTTTTT.

The chain recombines TRBV9 with TRBJ1-2, with D unresolved. The CDR3 spans 16 residues. Germline loops: CDR1 SGDLS, CDR2 YYNGEE. V was shortened by 3 bases and J by 9 bases, with 24 bases between the two germline ends. Here the CDR3 DNA reads TGTGCCAGCAGCGCCCCCCCCGGGGAATTGGCGGGTAGCTACACCTTC. It specifies CASSAPPGELAGSYTF.

The chain recombines TRBV18 with TRBJ2-5; the match to TRBD2 covers 12 bases. Looked up from germline, CDR1 is KGHSH and CDR2 is LQKENI. The V and J ends lost 5 bases and 2 bases, in that order; junction bases with no gene match: 3. CDR3 length: 15 amino acids. The chain's CDR3 is CASSGLAGPQETQYF. As DNA, the CDR3 is TGTGCCAGCTCAGGACTAGCGGGGCCACAAGAGACCCAGTACTTC. The full variable domain, its missing parts supplied by reference TRBV18 and TRBJ2-5, is NAGVMQNPRHLVRRRGQEARLRCSPMKGHSHVYWYRQLPEEGLKFMVYLQKENIIDESGMPKERFSAEFPKEGPSILRIQQVVRGDSAAYFCASSGLAGPQETQYFGPGTRLLVL.